This TCR beta chain is drawn from a study of Ad26.COV2.S vaccination and SARS-CoV-2 variants. Study at large: Within the COV1001 Ad26.COV2.S trial arm, the donor was enrolled.

Measured with immunoSEQ multiplex PCR; TCRdb has only the in-frame clones, and not every one. In the table there are hundreds of thousands of clones, around nine tenths of which are singletons. Treatment given: about 20 received Ad26.COV2.S at low or high dose, single or two shots; 5 received placebo; per-sample allocation not given. Samples were taken on day 63 after the first vaccine or placebo injection. An Ad26 vector expressing Wuhan-strain SARS-CoV-2 spike constituted the vaccine. Trimming took off 2 bases at V and 0 bases at J, with 8 bases between the two ends. The CDR3 runs 16 residues. Germline V gene lookup returns CDR1 LGHDT and CDR2 YNNKEL (reference sequence).

This clonotype originated in a person aged 18 to 59 who received the Ad26.COV2.S COVID-19 vaccine or a placebo. The chain employs TRBV3-1 (or the pseudogene TRBV3-2) and TRBJ1-6; D call uncertain. This material consisted of peripheral blood, taken in a trial of Ad26.COV2.S vaccine versus placebo. DNA of the CDR3: TGTGCCAGCAGCCAAAGTCTACACTCCTATAATTCACCCCTCCACTTT. Translating it yields CASSQSLHSYNSPLHF.